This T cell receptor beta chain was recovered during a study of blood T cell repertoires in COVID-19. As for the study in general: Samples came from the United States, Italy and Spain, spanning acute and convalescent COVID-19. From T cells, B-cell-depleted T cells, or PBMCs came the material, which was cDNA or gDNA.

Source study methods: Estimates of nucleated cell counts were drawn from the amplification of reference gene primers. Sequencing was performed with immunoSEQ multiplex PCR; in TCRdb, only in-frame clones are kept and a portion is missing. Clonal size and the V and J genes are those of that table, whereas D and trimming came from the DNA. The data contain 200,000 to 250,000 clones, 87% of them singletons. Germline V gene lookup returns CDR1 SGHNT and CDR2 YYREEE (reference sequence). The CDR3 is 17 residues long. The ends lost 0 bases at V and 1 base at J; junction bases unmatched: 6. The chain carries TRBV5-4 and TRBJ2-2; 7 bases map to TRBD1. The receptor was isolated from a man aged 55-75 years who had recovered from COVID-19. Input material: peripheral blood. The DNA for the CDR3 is TGTGCCAGCAGCTTGGTCGCGAGGGGGCAGAACACCGGGGAGCTGTTTTTT. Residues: CASSLVARGQNTGELFF.